These T cell receptor beta chains were read from a single sample in a study of early stage breast cancer tumors. Assay: immunoSEQ multiplex PCR; the TCRdb copy retains only in-frame clones and omits some. The sample holds 25,000 to 35,000 clones; about 80% are singletons and the top ten take about 13%. Sequenced input: blood. These receptors were obtained from a person in their 60s with breast cancer. Both conserved end residues are part of each CDR3.

v_gene,j_gene,CDR3aa
TRBV18,TRBJ1-5,CASSPDNSNQPQHF
TRBV7-6,TRBJ2-7,CASSLAGGRDEQYF
TRBV30,TRBJ1-2,CAWRPEYGYTF
TRBV30,TRBJ1-4,CAWRGRSNEKLFF
TRBV5-8,TRBJ2-4,CASSLGGPATIQYF
TRBV2,TRBJ2-3,CASINDKNTQYF
TRBV14,TRBJ2-2,CASSILLGTVSAGELFF
TRBV7-2,TRBJ2-3,CASSPSGGLLDTQYF
TRBV5-4,TRBJ2-3,CASSPGGTSGRGADTQYF
TRBV7-3,TRBJ2-3,CASSQRGVAGLGDTQYF
TRBV6-6,TRBJ2-1,CASSYSTGLVYNEQFF
TRBV11-2,TRBJ2-7,CASSPHAGGPYEQYF
TRBV5-4,TRBJ2-6,CASSPGQLGSGANVLTF
TRBV30,TRBJ2-7,CAWGGASSGLTYEQYF
TRBV11-3,TRBJ2-1,CASSFLLGVREQFF
TRBV7-6,TRBJ1-2,CASSLARTGGTTRYGYTF
TRBV25-1,TRBJ2-5,CASSDTFTQETQYF
TRBV10-3,TRBJ2-1,CAISESAGNNEQFF
TRBV18,TRBJ1-1,CASSPSEQGVTEAFF
TRBV28,TRBJ2-7,CASSFQPSRRTGYEQYF
TRBV30,TRBJ1-3,CAGMTGSGNTIYF
TRBV19,TRBJ2-3,CASSRGTGLTDTQYF
TRBV9,TRBJ2-3,CASSVVITDTQYF
TRBV29-1,TRBJ2-2,CSGLILGRTGELFF
TRBV29-1,TRBJ1-2,CSVEDRDIYGYTF
TRBV9,TRBJ1-2,CASSPYRASGGYTF
TRBV7-9,TRBJ2-2,CASSPYTGELFF
TRBV5-4,TRBJ1-4,CASRISEGANEKLFF